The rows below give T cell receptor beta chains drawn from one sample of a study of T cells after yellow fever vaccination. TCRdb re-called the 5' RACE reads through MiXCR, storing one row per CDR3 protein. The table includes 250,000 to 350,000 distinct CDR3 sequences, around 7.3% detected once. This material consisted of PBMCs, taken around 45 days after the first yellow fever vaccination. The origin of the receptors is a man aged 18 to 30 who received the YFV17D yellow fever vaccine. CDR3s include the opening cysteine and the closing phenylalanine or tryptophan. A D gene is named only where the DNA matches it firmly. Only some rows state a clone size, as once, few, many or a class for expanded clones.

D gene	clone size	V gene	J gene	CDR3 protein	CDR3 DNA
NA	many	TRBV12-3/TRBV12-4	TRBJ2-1	CASSPLSYNEQFF	TGTGCCAGCAGTCCCCTTTCCTACAATGAGCAGTTCTTC
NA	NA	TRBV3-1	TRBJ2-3	CASSQMSYDGVTDTQYF	TGTGCCAGCAGCCAAATGAGTTACGACGGGGTCACAGATACGCAGTATTTT
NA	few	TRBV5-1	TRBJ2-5	CASGREVEETQYF	TGCGCCAGCGGTAGGGAGGTTGAAGAGACCCAGTACTTC
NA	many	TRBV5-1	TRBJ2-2	CASSYQQGSGELFF	TGCGCCAGCAGCTACCAACAGGGCTCCGGGGAGCTGTTTTTT
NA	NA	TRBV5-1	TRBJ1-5	CASSLGLGDYNQPQHF	TGCGCCAGCAGCTTGGGGCTCGGGGACTACAATCAGCCCCAGCATTTT
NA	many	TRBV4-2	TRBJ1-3	CASSPRASGNTIYF	TGTGCCAGCAGCCCCAGGGCCTCTGGAAACACCATATATTTT
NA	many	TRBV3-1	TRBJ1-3	CASSQGPGNTIYF	TGTGCCAGCAGCCAAGGGCCTGGAAACACCATATATTTT
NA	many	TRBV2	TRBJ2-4	CASGYAKNIQYF	TGTGCCAGCGGGTACGCCAAAAACATTCAGTACTTC
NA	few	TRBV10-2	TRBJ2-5	CASRDRSETQYF	TGCGCCAGCAGGGACAGATCAGAGACCCAGTACTTC
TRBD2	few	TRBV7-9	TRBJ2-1	CASSVTLTSGGNEQFF	TGTGCCAGCAGCGTTACACTGACTAGCGGGGGCAATGAGCAGTTCTTC
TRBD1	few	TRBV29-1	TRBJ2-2	CSVEVRGLTGELFF	TGCAGCGTTGAAGTCAGGGGGCTAACCGGGGAGCTGTTTTTT
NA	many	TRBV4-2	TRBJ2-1	CASSQDLLAWGTYNEQFF	TGTGCCAGCAGCCAAGATCTTCTAGCTTGGGGGACCTACAATGAGCAGTTCTTC
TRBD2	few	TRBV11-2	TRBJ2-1	CASSPSASGGAEQFF	TGTGCCAGCAGTCCCTCCGCTAGCGGGGGCGCTGAGCAGTTCTTC
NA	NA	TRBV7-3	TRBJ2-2	CASSLEIFGELFF	TGTGCCAGCAGCTTAGAGATTTTCGGGGAGCTGTTTTTT
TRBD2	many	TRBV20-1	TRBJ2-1	CSARFRGDHEQFF	TGCAGTGCTAGGTTCCGGGGGGACCATGAGCAGTTCTTC
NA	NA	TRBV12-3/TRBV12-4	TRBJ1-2	CASSKPEGYGYTF	TGTGCCAGCAGTAAGCCGGAGGGGTATGGCTACACCTTC
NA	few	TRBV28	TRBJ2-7	CATRDSRSSYEQYF	TGTGCCACTCGGGACTCCCGGTCCTCCTACGAGCAGTACTTC
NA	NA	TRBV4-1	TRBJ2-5	CASSQEEIRTQYF	TGCGCCAGCAGCCAAGAGGAGATTCGAACCCAGTACTTC
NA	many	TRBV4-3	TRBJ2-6	CASSQDRTGGANVLTF	TGCGCCAGCAGCCAAGATAGGACGGGCGGGGCCAACGTCCTGACTTTC
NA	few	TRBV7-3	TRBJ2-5	CASSLNPGHQETQYF	TGTGCCAGCAGCTTGAACCCCGGGCACCAAGAGACCCAGTACTTC
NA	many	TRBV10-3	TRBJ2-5	CAISDGLGETQYF	TGTGCCATCAGTGACGGGTTAGGGGAGACCCAGTACTTC
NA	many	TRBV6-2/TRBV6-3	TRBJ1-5	CASSAAGAYSNQPQHF	TGTGCCAGCAGTGCAGCAGGGGCCTATAGCAATCAGCCCCAGCATTTT
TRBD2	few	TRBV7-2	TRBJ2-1	CASSLREPRGGSEQFF	TGTGCCAGCAGCCTCAGGGAGCCGCGGGGGGGGAGTGAGCAGTTCTTC
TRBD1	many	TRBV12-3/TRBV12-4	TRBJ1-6	CASSLSGTDNSPLHF	TGTGCCAGCAGTTTATCTGGGACAGATAATTCACCCCTCCACTTT
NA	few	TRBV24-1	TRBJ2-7	CATSEGDEQYF	TGTGCCACCAGTGAGGGAGACGAGCAGTACTTC